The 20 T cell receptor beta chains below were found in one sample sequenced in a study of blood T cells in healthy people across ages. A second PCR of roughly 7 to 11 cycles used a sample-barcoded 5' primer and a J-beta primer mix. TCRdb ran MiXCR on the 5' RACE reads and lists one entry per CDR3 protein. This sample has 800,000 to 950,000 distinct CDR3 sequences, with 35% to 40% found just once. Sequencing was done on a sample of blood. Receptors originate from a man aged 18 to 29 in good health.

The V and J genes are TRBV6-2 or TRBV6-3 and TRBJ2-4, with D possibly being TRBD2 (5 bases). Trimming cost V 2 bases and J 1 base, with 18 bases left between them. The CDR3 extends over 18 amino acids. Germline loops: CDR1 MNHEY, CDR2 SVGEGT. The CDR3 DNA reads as TGTGCCAGCAGTTACGGTAATGTCGGGGTTAACGCCAAAAACATTCAGTACTTC. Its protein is CASSYGNVGVNAKNIQYF.

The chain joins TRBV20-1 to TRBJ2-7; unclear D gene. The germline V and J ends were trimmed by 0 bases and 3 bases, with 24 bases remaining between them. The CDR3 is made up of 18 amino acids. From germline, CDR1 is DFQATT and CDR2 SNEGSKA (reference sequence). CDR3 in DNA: TGCAGTGCTAGAGATCCGGCAGTACCTCTAGACCAGTTCTACGAGCAGTACTTC. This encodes CSARDPAVPLDQFYEQYF.

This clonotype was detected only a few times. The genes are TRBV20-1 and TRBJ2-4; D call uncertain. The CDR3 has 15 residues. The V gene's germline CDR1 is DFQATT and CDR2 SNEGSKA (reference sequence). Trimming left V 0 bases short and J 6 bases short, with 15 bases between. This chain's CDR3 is CSARDMNLVGNIQYF. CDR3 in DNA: TGCAGTGCTAGAGATATGAACCTCGTCGGAAACATTCAGTACTTC.

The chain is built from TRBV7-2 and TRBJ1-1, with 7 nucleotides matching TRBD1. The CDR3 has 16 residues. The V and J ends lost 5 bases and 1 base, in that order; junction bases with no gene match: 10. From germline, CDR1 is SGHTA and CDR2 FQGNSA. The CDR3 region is CASSTRRTGTNTEAFF. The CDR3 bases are TGTGCCAGCAGCACGCGTAGGACAGGCACGAACACTGAAGCTTTCTTT.

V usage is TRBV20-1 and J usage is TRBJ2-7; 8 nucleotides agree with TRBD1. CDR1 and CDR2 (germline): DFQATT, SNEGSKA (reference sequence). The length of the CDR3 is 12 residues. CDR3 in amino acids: CSVGQGHDEQYF. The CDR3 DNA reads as TGCAGCGTCGGACAGGGACACGACGAGCAGTACTTC.

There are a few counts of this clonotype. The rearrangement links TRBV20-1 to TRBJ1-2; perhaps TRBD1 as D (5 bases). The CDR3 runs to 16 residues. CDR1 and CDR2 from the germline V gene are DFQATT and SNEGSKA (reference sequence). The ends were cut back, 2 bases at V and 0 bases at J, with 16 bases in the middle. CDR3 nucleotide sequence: TGCAGTGCTAGACACCGGGACCCGAACACTAACTATGGCTACACCTTC. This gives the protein CSARHRDPNTNYGYTF.

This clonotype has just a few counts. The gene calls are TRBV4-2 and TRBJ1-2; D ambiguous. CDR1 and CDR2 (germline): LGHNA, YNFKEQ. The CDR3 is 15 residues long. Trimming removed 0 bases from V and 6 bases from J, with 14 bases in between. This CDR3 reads CASSQDLRGAHGYTF. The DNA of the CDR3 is TGTGCCAGCAGCCAAGATCTCCGGGGTGCCCATGGCTACACCTTC.

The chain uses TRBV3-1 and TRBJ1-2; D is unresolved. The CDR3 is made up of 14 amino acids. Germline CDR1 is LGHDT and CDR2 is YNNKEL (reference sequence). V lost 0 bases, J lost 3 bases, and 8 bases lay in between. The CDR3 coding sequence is TGTGCCAGCAGCCAAGATGATAAGTACTATGGCTACACCTTC. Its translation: CASSQDDKYYGYTF.

CDR3 DNA sequence: TGTGCCAGCAGTTCCTACAGGGGAGGAGGGAATTCACCCCTCCACTTT. Its protein is CASSSYRGGGNSPLHF. The chain employs TRBV27 and TRBJ1-6; 7 bases match TRBD1. Per the germline V gene, CDR1 is MNHEY and CDR2 is SMNVEV (reference sequence). This CDR3 comprises 16 residues. With 4 bases clipped from V and 7 bases from J, the junction kept 10 bases outside the gene matches.

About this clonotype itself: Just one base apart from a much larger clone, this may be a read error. The CDR3 coding sequence is TGTGCCAGCAGCAACGGACGGATTTACAAGCAGTACTTC. This sequence encodes CASSNGRIYKQYF. The chain couples TRBV7-9 to TRBJ2-5; D uncertain. The CDR3 spans 13 residues. Trimming removed 5 bases at V and 11 bases at J, with 18 bases between. CDR1 is SEHNR and CDR2 is FQNEAQ in the germline V gene (reference sequence).

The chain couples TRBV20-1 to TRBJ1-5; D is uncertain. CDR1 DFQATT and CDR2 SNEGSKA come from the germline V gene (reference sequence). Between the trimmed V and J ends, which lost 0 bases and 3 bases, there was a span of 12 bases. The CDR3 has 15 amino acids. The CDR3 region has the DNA TGCAGTGCTAGAGAGGGTGGAGGGTACAATCAGCCCCAGCATTTT. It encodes CSAREGGGYNQPQHF.

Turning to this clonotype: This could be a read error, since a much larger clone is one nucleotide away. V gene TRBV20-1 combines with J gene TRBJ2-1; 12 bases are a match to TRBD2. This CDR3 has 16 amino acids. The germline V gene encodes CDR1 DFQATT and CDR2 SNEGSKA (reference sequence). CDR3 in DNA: TGCAAGACTAGCGGGGGAAATAGGAGCTCCTACAATGAGCGGTTCTTC. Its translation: CKTSGGNRSSYNERFF.

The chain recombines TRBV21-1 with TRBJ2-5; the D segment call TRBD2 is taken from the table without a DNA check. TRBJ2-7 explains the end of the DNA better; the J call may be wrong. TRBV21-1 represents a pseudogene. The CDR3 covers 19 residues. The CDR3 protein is CASSKLAGPLLSGWCEQYF. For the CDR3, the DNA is TGTGCCAGCAGCAAACTTGCAGGGCCCCTACTAAGTGGATGGTGCGAGCAGTACTTC.

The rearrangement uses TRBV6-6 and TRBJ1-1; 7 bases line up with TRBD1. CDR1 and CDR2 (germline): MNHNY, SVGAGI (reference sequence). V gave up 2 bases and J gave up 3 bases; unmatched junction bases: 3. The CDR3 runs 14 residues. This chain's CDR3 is CASSYQGGDTEAFF. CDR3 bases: TGTGCCAGCAGTTACCAGGGGGGGGACACTGAAGCTTTCTTT.

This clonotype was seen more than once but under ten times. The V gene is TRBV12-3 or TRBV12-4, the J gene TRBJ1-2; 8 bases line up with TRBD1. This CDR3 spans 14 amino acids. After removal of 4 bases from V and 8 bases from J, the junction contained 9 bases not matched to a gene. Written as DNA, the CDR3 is TGTGCCAGCAGTTCGCGGACAGGGAGGACCGGCTACACCTTC. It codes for CASSSRTGRTGYTF.

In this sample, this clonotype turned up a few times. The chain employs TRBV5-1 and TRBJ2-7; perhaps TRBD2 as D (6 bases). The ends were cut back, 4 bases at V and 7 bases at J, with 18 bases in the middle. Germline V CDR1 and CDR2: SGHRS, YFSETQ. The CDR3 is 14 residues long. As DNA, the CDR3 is TGCGCCAGCAGCATTGGGACGGCTGGAGGGGAGCAGTACTTC. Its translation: CASSIGTAGGEQYF.

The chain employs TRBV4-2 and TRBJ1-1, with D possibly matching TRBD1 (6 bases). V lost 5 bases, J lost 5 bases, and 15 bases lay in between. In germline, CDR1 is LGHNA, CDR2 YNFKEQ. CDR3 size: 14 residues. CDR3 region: CASSSEGGWTEAFF. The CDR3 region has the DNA TGTGCCAGCAGCTCCGAGGGGGGTTGGACTGAAGCTTTCTTT.

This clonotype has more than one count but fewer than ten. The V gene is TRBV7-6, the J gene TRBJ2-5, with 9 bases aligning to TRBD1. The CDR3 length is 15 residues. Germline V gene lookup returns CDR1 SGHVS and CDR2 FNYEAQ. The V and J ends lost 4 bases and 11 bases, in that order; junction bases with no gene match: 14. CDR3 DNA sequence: TGTGCCAGCAGCTCCGGGACAGGGTACAACAATGAGCAGTACTTC. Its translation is CASSSGTGYNNEQYF.

The CDR3 sequence: CSAPSGWVGDTQYF. CDR3 nucleotides: TGCAGTGCTCCTAGCGGCTGGGTTGGGGATACGCAGTATTTT. V is TRBV20-1 and J is TRBJ2-3; 7 positions match TRBD2. V lost 5 bases to trimming and J lost 6 bases; unmatched junction nucleotides: 11. The CDR3 sequence is 14 residues long. Germline V gene data show CDR1 as DFQATT and CDR2 as SNEGSKA (reference sequence).

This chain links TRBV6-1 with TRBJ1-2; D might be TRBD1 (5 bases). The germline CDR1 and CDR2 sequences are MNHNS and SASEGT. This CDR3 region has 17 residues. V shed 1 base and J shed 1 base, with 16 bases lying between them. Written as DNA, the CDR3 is TGTGCCAGCAGTGAAGAGGGGACGGGGAGGGGTAACTATGGCTACACCTTC. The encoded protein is CASSEEGTGRGNYGYTF.